This T cell receptor beta chain was sequenced in a study of shared clonotypes between healthy human individuals. The overall study: Used for every donor were three CD4 naive, three CD4 memory, two CD8 naive and one CD8 memory plate. Study-wide points: Clonotypes shared by all four donors outscored non-shared clonotypes in generation probability. Larger estimated richness was generally recorded for naive subsets relative to memory subsets.

J lost 6 bases, V lost 2 bases, and 5 bases had no gene match. Germline V gene sequence: CDR1 MNHNS, CDR2 SASEGT. The CDR3 runs 15 residues. This clone was found once. What it binds is unknown. The data were produced by immunoSEQ multiplex PCR, yet TCRdb's version contains in-frame clones alone and is incomplete. The data show roughly 2.5 million clones, 90% to 95% seen once. Sequences were obtained from naive CD4+ T cells sorted from blood. This sample's subset: CD45RA+ positively selected. This sequence was found in a man between 18 and 35 years old in good health. The chain uses TRBV6-1 and TRBJ1-5, with 9 bases that match TRBD1. CDR3 protein: CASSEPGQGSQPQHF. The DNA of the CDR3 is TGTGCCAGCAGTGAACCGGGACAGGGAAGTCAGCCCCAGCATTTT.